Presented here are 27 T cell receptor beta chains from one specimen sequenced in a study of human T cells and chemical hapten exposure. TCRdb itself ran the RACE reads through MiXCR, one entry per CDR3 protein. Of about 82,000 distinct CDR3 sequences in the sample, roughly 10% were seen once. The time point is: patch test 1, 2 weeks after DPC sensitization. The treatment: therapeutic diphenylcyclopropenone sensitization with weekly scalp DPC. The sequenced sample was whole blood, obtained in connection with sensitization to the hapten diphenylcyclopropenone (DPC). These receptors came from a woman aged 45-65 years with alopecia areata. Some clones in this sample may be carry-over from other donors' samples.

The chain is built from TRBV10-3 and TRBJ2-2; no clear D. The CDR3 loop spans 13 amino acids. The germline V gene has CDR1 ENHRY and CDR2 SYGVKD. V lost 0 bases, J lost 6 bases, and 5 bases lay in between. CDR3 DNA sequence: TGTGCCATCAGTGAGTCGGAGTCCGGGGAGCTGTTTTTT. Its translation: CAISESESGELFF.

The V gene is TRBV28, the J gene TRBJ2-1; D unclear. V lost 6 bases, J lost 7 bases, and 19 bases lay in between. The CDR3 spans 15 residues. The germline CDR1 and CDR2 sequences are MDHEN and SYDVKM. The CDR3 DNA reads TGTGCCAGCAGCCCCCCAGGCAGACGAGATAATGAGCAGTTCTTC. This codes for CASSPPGRRDNEQFF.

This chain joins TRBV6-2 or TRBV6-3 and TRBJ2-3; no reliable D call. Germline CDR1 reads MNHEY; CDR2 reads SVGEGT. V lost 3 bases to trimming and J lost 4 bases, with 2 bases between them. CDR3 length equals 11 residues. CDR3: CASSYPDTQYF. As DNA, the CDR3 is TGTGCCAGCAGTTATCCAGATACGCAGTATTTT.

The rearrangement uses TRBV29-1 and TRBJ2-3; 11 bases align to TRBD2. Losses at the gene ends were 6 bases for V and 0 bases for J; bases not matched to a gene: 5. The CDR3 has 15 amino acids. Germline lookup yields CDR1 SQVTM and CDR2 ANQGSEA. CDR3 amino acids: CSVQTSGASTDTQYF. CDR3 DNA: TGCAGCGTCCAGACTAGCGGGGCTAGCACAGATACGCAGTATTTT.

This clonotype was detected ten times or more. This sequence joins TRBV7-2 and TRBJ2-3; unclear D gene. There are 14 residues in the CDR3. V lost 5 bases and J 1 base, leaving 10 bases between the germline ends. Germline V gives CDR1 SGHTA, CDR2 FQGNSA. CDR3 loop: CASSPGRGTDTQYF. The CDR3, as DNA: TGTGCCAGCAGCCCCGGACGGGGCACAGATACGCAGTATTTT.

The table lists this clonotype with many counts. The J gene is TRBJ1-2, the V gene TRBV6-2 or TRBV6-3; D not resolved. Germline V CDR1 and CDR2: MNHEY, SVGEGT. V was shortened by 2 bases and J by 4 bases, with 5 bases between the two germline ends. This CDR3 contains 12 residues. CDR3 sequence: CASSYNIYGYTF. The CDR3 nucleotides are TGTGCCAGCAGTTACAACATCTATGGCTACACCTTC.

This clonotype was observed many times. Germline and junction disagree at one end, which may indicate a read error. J is TRBJ2-4 and V is TRBV18; D uncertain. The CDR3 is 11 residues long. Germline V CDR1 and CDR2: KGHSH, LQKENI. In DNA form, the CDR3 reads TGTGCCAGCTCAAAAGAAAACCTTCAGTACTTC. Translation gives CASSKENLQYF. The full variable domain, in which reference TRBV18 and TRBJ2-4 provide the parts outside the CDR3, is NAGVMQNPRHLVRRRGQEARLRCSPMKGHSHVYWYRQLPEEGLKFMVYLQKENIIDESGMPKERFSAEFPKEGPSILRIQQVVRGDSAAYFCASSKENLQYFGAGTRLSVL.

The V call is TRBV18, the J call TRBJ2-2; 8 positions agree with TRBD1. Germline V gene lookup returns CDR1 KGHSH and CDR2 LQKENI. This CDR3 spans 13 amino acids. V lost 8 bases to trimming and J lost 5 bases; unmatched junction nucleotides: 4. In nucleotides, the CDR3 is TGTGCCAGCCAGGGACAGGCGACCGGGGAGCTGTTTTTT. As protein: CASQGQATGELFF.

Only a few counts were recorded for this clonotype. This chain uses TRBV10-1 with TRBJ2-1; 9 positions match TRBD1. Germline CDR1 WNHNN, CDR2 SYGVQD (reference sequence). The CDR3 runs to 16 residues. Trimming at V came to 4 bases and at J to 1 base, leaving 5 bases not matched to a gene. CDR3 sequence (DNA): TGCGCCAGCAGTGGGTGGACAGGGGAGTCCTACAATGAGCAGTTCTTC. It is translated as CASSGWTGESYNEQFF.

Only a few counts were recorded for this clonotype. The rearrangement uses TRBV6-5 and TRBJ2-7, with 9 bases aligning to TRBD1. The CDR3 has 14 amino acids. V trimming: 5 bases; J trimming: 2 bases; junction bases outside the gene matches: 4. CDR1 and CDR2 (germline): MNHEY, SVGAGI. CDR3 in DNA: TGTGCCAGCAGTCCCAGGACAGGGGCCTACGAGCAGTACTTC. Protein: CASSPRTGAYEQYF.

The table lists this clonotype with many counts. This sequence joins TRBV20-1 and TRBJ2-7; 10 nucleotides agree with TRBD1. There are 13 residues in the CDR3. The germline V gene has CDR1 DFQATT and CDR2 SNEGSKA (reference sequence). V lost 3 bases, J lost 6 bases, and 5 bases stayed unmatched. CDR3 sequence (DNA): TGCAGTGCTAGGGACAGGGGGTTAAGCGAGCAGTACTTC. This sequence encodes CSARDRGLSEQYF.

This clonotype has at least ten counts. V is TRBV19 and J is TRBJ1-1; no clear D gene. Per germline, CDR1 LNHDA and CDR2 SQIVND (reference sequence). V was pared by 6 bases and J by 1 base, with 6 bases between. The CDR3 totals 12 residues. The CDR3 sequence is CASSETNTEAFF. CDR3 nucleotides: TGTGCCAGTAGCGAGACGAACACTGAAGCTTTCTTT.

The chain has TRBV28 and TRBJ2-1, with 9 bases fitting TRBD2. Losses at the gene ends were 5 bases for V and 8 bases for J; bases not matched to a gene: 10. CDR1 and CDR2 (germline): MDHEN, SYDVKM. This CDR3 has 15 residues. Written as DNA, the CDR3 is TGTGCCAGCAGTCCCCGGGGTAGCGGGAGTTATGAGCAGTTCTTC. It yields the protein CASSPRGSGSYEQFF.

Note on this clonotype: The junction does not match germline at one end; this may be a read error. The V call is TRBV6-5, the J call TRBJ1-2; unclear D gene. CDR1 and CDR2 from the germline V gene are MNHEY and SVGAGI. The CDR3 consists of 16 residues. The CDR3 bases are TGTGCCAGCAGTTACTCAACCGGCCGCTCTAAATATGGCTACACCTTC. Amino acid sequence: CASSYSTGRSKYGYTF.

This clonotype was counted only a few times. The chain uses TRBV11-3 and TRBJ2-5; 7 bases fit TRBD2. CDR3 length equals 18 residues. Germline CDR1 is SGHNT and CDR2 is YENEEA. V shed 1 base, J shed 3 bases, and the junction held 14 bases outside the gene matches. The DNA of the CDR3 is TGTGCCAGCAGCTTAGGCGGTTCGTCTAGCGGAATAGAAGAGACCCAGTACTTC. This sequence encodes CASSLGGSSSGIEETQYF. The variable domain in full, completed from reference TRBV11-3 and TRBJ2-5, reads EAGVVQSPRYKIIEKKQPVAFWCNPISGHNTLYWYLQNLGQGPELLIRYENEEAVDDSQLPKDRFSAERLKGVDSTLKIQPAELGDSAVYLCASSLGGSSSGIEETQYFGPGTRLLVL.

This clonotype was counted only a few times. The J gene is TRBJ2-5, the V gene TRBV14, with TRBD2 as a possible D gene (7 bases). This CDR3 contains 16 residues. CDR1 SGHDN and CDR2 FVKESK come from the germline V gene. The V end was cut by 4 bases, the J end by 4 bases, with 19 bases between. The CDR3 DNA reads as TGTGCCAGCAGCCCTGGTTCGCGGGGAGGGGGAGAGACCCAGTACTTC. Translating it yields CASSPGSRGGGETQYF. Complete variable domain (other parts from reference TRBV14 and TRBJ2-5): EAGVTQFPSHSVIEKGQTVTLRCDPISGHDNLYWYRRVMGKEIKFLLHFVKESKQDESGMPNNRFLAERTGGTYSTLKVQPAELEDSGVYFCASSPGSRGGGETQYFGPGTRLLVL.

This clonotype came up many times. DNA for the CDR3: TGTGCCAGCGCCTCCCTGGGGGGCGCAGGGTTCAGAGAGACCCAGTACTTC. It translates to CASASLGGAGFRETQYF. This sequence joins TRBV27 and TRBJ2-5; the D gene could be TRBD1 or TRBD2 (6 bases each). CDR3 size: 17 residues. Germline CDR1 is MNHEY and CDR2 is SMNVEV (reference sequence). Trimming shortened V by 8 bases and J by 4 bases, and 26 bases separated the two germline ends.

The table lists this clonotype with a few counts. The genes are TRBV30 and TRBJ1-1; 8 bases align to TRBD1. J lost 1 base, V lost 5 bases, and 9 bases had no gene match. Per the germline V gene, CDR1 is GTSNPN and CDR2 is SVGIG (reference sequence). The CDR3 consists of 15 residues. CDR3 protein: CAWGEGDRRNTEAFF. CDR3 sequence (DNA): TGTGCCTGGGGGGAGGGGGACAGGAGGAACACTGAAGCTTTCTTT. Full variable domain (rest looked up from reference TRBV30 and TRBJ1-1): SQTIHQWPATLVQPVGSPLSLECTVEGTSNPNLYWYRQAAGRGLQLLFYSVGIGQISSEVPQNLSASRPQDRQFILSSKKLLLSDSGFYLCAWGEGDRRNTEAFFGQGTRLTVV.

The table lists this clonotype with many counts. The chain recombines TRBV6-6 with TRBJ2-7, with a possible D match to TRBD1 (5 bases). The V end lost 3 bases, the J end lost 1 base, and 7 bases lay between the germline ends. Germline CDR1 is MNHNY and CDR2 is SVGAGI (reference sequence). CDR3 length: 13 residues. CDR3 DNA: TGTGCCAGCAGTTATCACAGGTCCTACGAGCAGTACTTC. It encodes CASSYHRSYEQYF.

In this sample, this clonotype turned up many times. The chain has TRBV12-3 or TRBV12-4 and TRBJ1-2; D is perhaps TRBD1 (5 bases). Trimming left V 6 bases short and J 3 bases short, with 14 bases between. This CDR3 contains 14 residues. Here the CDR3 reads CASRSTGVHYGYTF. CDR3 coding DNA: TGTGCCAGCAGGTCGACGGGGGTACACTATGGCTACACCTTC.

This chain joins TRBV28 and TRBJ2-7; weak D call: TRBD1 (6 bases). Trimming cost V 8 bases and J 4 bases, with 21 bases left between them. The CDR3 consists of 15 residues. Per the germline V gene, CDR1 is MDHEN and CDR2 is SYDVKM. The CDR3 reads CASSDVSGTIYEQYF. The CDR3 region has the DNA TGTGCCAGCTCGGATGTATCCGGGACAATTTACGAGCAGTACTTC.

V gene TRBV29-1 combines with J gene TRBJ2-7; the D is unclear. There are 13 residues in the CDR3. Trimming cost V 7 bases and J 0 bases, with 13 bases left between them. Germline V lookup: CDR1 SQVTM, CDR2 ANQGSEA. In nucleotides, the CDR3 is TGCAGCGCCGCACCGACGGCCTCCTACGAGCAGTACTTC. Translation gives CSAAPTASYEQYF.

There are many counts of this clonotype. The chain links TRBV7-2 to TRBJ2-3; D call uncertain. Germline V gene sequence: CDR1 SGHTA, CDR2 FQGNSA. The CDR3 is 15 amino acids. V shed 5 bases and J shed 2 bases, with 14 bases lying between them. The CDR3 DNA is TGTGCCAGCAGCCGAGACTGGAGCCTCACAGATACGCAGTATTTT. Translating gives CASSRDWSLTDTQYF.

The chain joins TRBV29-1 to TRBJ2-5; the D call may be TRBD1 or TRBD2 (5 bases each). V lost 3 bases and J lost 6, with 20 bases in between. The germline gives CDR1 SQVTM, CDR2 ANQGSEA. The CDR3 is 15 amino acids. For the CDR3, the DNA is TGCAGCGTTGACGGGACCTCTTACACTGCCCAGACCCAGTACTTC. It translates to CSVDGTSYTAQTQYF.

This clonotype was seen only a few times. V is TRBV18 and J is TRBJ1-1, with D uncertain. V lost 2 bases, J lost 0 bases, and 10 bases lay in between. The CDR3 loop spans 15 amino acids. Germline loops: CDR1 KGHSH, CDR2 LQKENI. The CDR3 DNA reads as TGTGCCAGCTCACCAGTTTCACAGCTGAACACTGAAGCTTTCTTT. Its protein product is CASSPVSQLNTEAFF.

There are a few counts of this clonotype. V gene TRBV20-1 combines with J gene TRBJ2-7; D not certain. The germline V and J ends were trimmed by 0 bases and 2 bases, with 14 bases remaining between them. CDR1 is DFQATT and CDR2 is SNEGSKA in the germline V gene (reference sequence). This CDR3 has 15 residues. In DNA, the CDR3 is TGCAGTGCTAGAGAAGTAAAGATTCCCACCTACGAGCAGTACTTC. Translated, it gives CSAREVKIPTYEQYF.

The CDR3 bases are TGTGCCAGCAGCTTAAAGGGCCGTTATGGTGCGACTGAAGCTTTCTTT. It codes for CASSLKGRYGATEAFF. This chain uses TRBV7-2 with TRBJ1-1; D gene uncertain. Germline V lookup: CDR1 SGHTA, CDR2 FQGNSA. The CDR3 extends over 16 amino acids. V was shortened by 2 bases and J by 5 bases, with 18 bases between the two germline ends.